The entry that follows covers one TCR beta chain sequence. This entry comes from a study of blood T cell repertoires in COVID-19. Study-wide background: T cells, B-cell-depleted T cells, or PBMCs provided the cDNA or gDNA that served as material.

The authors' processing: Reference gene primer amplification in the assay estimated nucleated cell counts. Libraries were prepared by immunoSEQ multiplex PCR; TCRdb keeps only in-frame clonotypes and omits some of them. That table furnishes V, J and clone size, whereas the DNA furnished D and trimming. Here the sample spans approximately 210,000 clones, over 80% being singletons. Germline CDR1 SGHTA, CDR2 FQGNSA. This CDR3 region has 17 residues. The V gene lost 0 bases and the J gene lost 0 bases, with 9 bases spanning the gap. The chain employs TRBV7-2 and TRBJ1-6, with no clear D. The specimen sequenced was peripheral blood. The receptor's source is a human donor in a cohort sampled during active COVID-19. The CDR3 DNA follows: TGTGCCAGCAGCTTAGCGCGGCAGTTCTCCTATAATTCACCCCTCCACTTT. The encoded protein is CASSLARQFSYNSPLHF.